The 27 T cell receptor beta chains in this list originate from one sample, sequenced in a study of OX40 agonist ivuxolimab in advanced cancers. Produced via immunoSEQ multiplex PCR; TCRdb's table is partial and in-frame only. The sample lists more than 45,000 clones, 80% to 90% occurring once. The specimen was CD4+ or CD8+ T cells sorted from blood, collected in a trial of the OX40 agonist ivuxolimab. The receptors were gathered from an adult with an advanced solid tumor such as melanoma, head and neck, liver or kidney cancer.

V usage is TRBV28 and J usage is TRBJ1-5; D is ambiguous. The length of the CDR3 is 15 residues. CDR1 is MDHEN and CDR2 is SYDVKM in the germline V gene. Trimming removed 5 bases at V and 2 bases at J, with 13 bases between. CDR3 in amino acids: CASSLGPGGNQPQHF. The CDR3 DNA follows: TGTGCCAGCAGTCTCGGTCCCGGGGGCAATCAGCCCCAGCATTTT.

The J gene is TRBJ1-2, the V gene TRBV5-6, with a weak D call TRBD1 (6 bases). The CDR3 consists of 16 residues. Germline CDR1 SGHDT, CDR2 YYEEEE. Trimming took 0 bases from V and 1 from J, leaving 13 bases between them. In DNA form, the CDR3 reads TGTGCCAGCAGCTTGGCCCGGCAGGGGTATAACTATGGCTACACCTTC. As protein: CASSLARQGYNYGYTF.

V is TRBV9 and J is TRBJ2-1; 9 nucleotides agree with TRBD1. Losses at the gene ends were 3 bases for V and 4 bases for J; bases not matched to a gene: 5. Germline lookup yields CDR1 SGDLS and CDR2 YYNGEE. The CDR3 is 15 amino acids. The CDR3 protein is CASSGGQGFYNEQFF. CDR3 nucleotide sequence: TGTGCCAGCAGCGGGGGACAGGGTTTTTACAATGAGCAGTTCTTC.

This chain connects TRBV5-6 to TRBJ1-6; 9 nucleotides match TRBD1. The germline gives CDR1 SGHDT, CDR2 YYEEEE. V lost 4 bases to trimming and J lost 10 bases; unmatched junction nucleotides: 9. This CDR3 region has 15 residues. CDR3 bases: TGTGCCAGCAGCCTTGGGACAGGGAATGGATCACCCCTCCACTTT. This codes for CASSLGTGNGSPLHF.

This rearrangement joins TRBV28 to TRBJ2-3, with 15 bases identical to TRBD2. The junction had 7 bases not matched to a gene; V was cut back by 4 bases and J by 2 bases. In germline, CDR1 is MDHEN, CDR2 SYDVKM. The CDR3 is made up of 18 amino acids. CDR3 amino acids: CASSSPGTSGRPTDTQYF. The CDR3 coding sequence is TGTGCCAGCAGTTCCCCCGGGACTAGCGGGAGGCCCACAGATACGCAGTATTTT.

The chain uses TRBV29-1 and TRBJ1-1; a possible D gene is TRBD1 (5 bases). Germline V gives CDR1 SQVTM, CDR2 ANQGSEA. CDR3 size: 13 residues. The V end was cut by 6 bases, the J end by 0 bases, with 11 bases between. CDR3 in amino acids: CSVGSGMNTEAFF. For the CDR3, the DNA is TGCAGCGTAGGATCAGGGATGAACACTGAAGCTTTCTTT.

This clone was recorded once. The chain employs TRBV28 and TRBJ2-7, with D maybe TRBD2 (6 bases). CDR1 and CDR2 from the germline V gene are MDHEN and SYDVKM. The CDR3 contains 14 residues. The ends were cut back, 3 bases at V and 1 base at J, with 10 bases in the middle. The CDR3 loop is CASSFWAGSYEQYF. The CDR3 DNA reads as TGTGCCAGCAGTTTTTGGGCGGGATCCTACGAGCAGTACTTC.

The chain's CDR3 is CASSSRQILYGYTF. CDR3 bases: TGTGCCAGCAGCTCCAGACAGATTCTCTATGGCTACACCTTC. The rearrangement links TRBV7-9 to TRBJ1-2; the D gene is possibly TRBD1 (5 bases). The germline V and J ends were trimmed by 4 bases and 4 bases, with 13 bases remaining between them. Per the germline V gene, CDR1 is SEHNR and CDR2 is FQNEAQ (reference sequence). The CDR3 runs 14 residues.

This CDR3 reads CASSEEAGGMNTEAFF. CDR3 DNA: TGTGCCAGCAGTGAAGAGGCGGGGGGCATGAACACTGAAGCTTTCTTT. The chain recombines TRBV2 with TRBJ1-1; D is perhaps TRBD1 (6 bases). V was trimmed by 1 base and J by 0 bases, leaving 12 bases between them. The CDR3 loop spans 16 amino acids. Germline V gives CDR1 SNHLY, CDR2 FYNNEI.

The CDR3 DNA sequence: TGTGCCATCAGTGAGTCATCGCGCGAGTACTACGAGCAGTACTTC. Amino acids: CAISESSREYYEQYF. The chain links TRBV10-3 to TRBJ2-7, with unresolved D. The germline V gene encodes CDR1 ENHRY and CDR2 SYGVKD. CDR3 length equals 15 residues. V was clipped by 0 bases and J by 3 bases, with 12 bases between them.

The J gene is TRBJ2-7, the V gene TRBV5-1, with D perhaps matching TRBD2 (5 bases). This CDR3 is built from 17 residues. Germline lookup yields CDR1 SGHRS and CDR2 YFSETQ. Trimming pared 4 bases from V and 0 bases from J, leaving 20 bases between. The DNA for the CDR3 is TGCGCCAGCAGCCCCTCGAGCGGACTCCCGCTCTCCTACGAGCAGTACTTC. This codes for CASSPSSGLPLSYEQYF.

The genes are TRBV19 and TRBJ1-5; 8 bases fit TRBD1. The CDR3 loop spans 15 amino acids. The J segment lost 2 bases and the V segment lost 7 bases, leaving 7 bases of the junction unmatched. The V gene's germline CDR1 is LNHDA and CDR2 SQIVND (reference sequence). The CDR3 coding sequence is TGTGCCAGTACCTCGACAGGGGTGGGCAATCAGCCCCAGCATTTT. Its protein product is CASTSTGVGNQPQHF.

This clone has a handful of counts. This sequence joins TRBV19 and TRBJ2-3; D is ambiguous. This CDR3 contains 13 residues. CDR1 is LNHDA, CDR2 SQIVND, per germline (reference sequence). V lost 9 bases and J lost 6, with 16 bases in between. The CDR3 nucleotides read TGTGCCAGCGGGCAGCCTCGTCTGGATACGCAGTATTTT. This gives the protein CASGQPRLDTQYF.

V usage is TRBV7-3 and J usage is TRBJ1-1; a weak D match, TRBD1 (6 bases). Germline-derived CDR1 and CDR2 are SGHTA and FQGTGA. With 4 bases removed from V and 6 bases from J, the gap between germline ends came to 15 bases. The CDR3 sequence is 14 residues long. The CDR3 sequence: CASSSTGRESEAFF. As DNA, the CDR3 is TGTGCCAGCAGCTCAACAGGGCGGGAGTCTGAAGCTTTCTTT.

In this sample, this clone turned up once. The J gene is TRBJ2-1, the V gene TRBV9; D remains unclear. Looked up from germline, CDR1 is SGDLS and CDR2 is YYNGEE. The CDR3 contains 12 residues. Trimming took 4 bases from V and 7 from J, leaving 9 bases between them. In DNA, the CDR3 is TGTGCCAGCAGCAGGAACCGTAATGAGCAGTTCTTC. It specifies CASSRNRNEQFF. The full variable domain, with the rest looked up from reference TRBV9 and TRBJ2-1, is DSGVTQTPKHLITATGQRVTLRCSPRSGDLSVYWYQQSLDQGLQFLIQYYNGEERAKGNILERFSAQQFPDLHSELNLSSLELGDSALYFCASSRNRNEQFFGPGTRLTVL.

The rearrangement joins TRBV28 to TRBJ2-2; D is perhaps TRBD1 (6 bases). Germline CDR1 reads MDHEN; CDR2 reads SYDVKM. The CDR3 consists of 13 residues. The V gene lost 8 bases and the J gene lost 4 bases, with 11 bases spanning the gap. The CDR3 protein is CASFGGRTGELFF. The CDR3 DNA reads TGTGCCAGCTTTGGGGGCCGCACCGGGGAGCTGTTTTTT.

The chain links TRBV7-6 to TRBJ2-1; 10 bases line up with TRBD2. J was trimmed by 7 bases and V by 3 bases; bases with no gene match: 24. Germline CDR1 reads SGHVS; CDR2 reads FNYEAQ. This CDR3 contains 21 residues. The CDR3 is CASSFTPRDRTAGGPGNEQFF. CDR3 DNA: TGTGCCAGCAGCTTTACCCCCCGGGACAGAACAGCGGGAGGGCCGGGGAATGAGCAGTTCTTC.

The chain joins TRBV14 to TRBJ2-2; 11 bases agree with TRBD1. The CDR3 sequence is 16 residues long. V was pared by 6 bases and J by 3 bases, with 6 bases of the junction left unmatched. Germline V lookup: CDR1 SGHDN, CDR2 FVKESK. CDR3 sequence (DNA): TGTGCCAGCAGAGAAGGACAGGGGGCATACACCGGGGAGCTGTTTTTT. Amino acid sequence: CASREGQGAYTGELFF.

The rearrangement uses TRBV6-1 and TRBJ2-4; D possibly corresponds to TRBD1 (6 bases). The CDR3 sequence is 16 residues long. Trimming shortened V by 2 bases and J by 1 base, and 12 bases separated the two germline ends. CDR1 MNHNS and CDR2 SASEGT come from the germline V gene. CDR3 in DNA: TGTGCCAGCAGTGAACTCAGGGGTACGGCCAAAAACATTCAGTACTTC. Protein sequence: CASSELRGTAKNIQYF.

The rearrangement joins TRBV7-3 to TRBJ1-6, with a possible D match to TRBD1 (6 bases). The CDR3 has 14 residues. The V and J ends lost 3 bases and 7 bases respectively, with 10 bases between them. CDR1 SGHTA and CDR2 FQGTGA come from the germline V gene. The DNA of the CDR3 is TGTGCCAGCAGCTTCACAGGGAGGAATTCACCCCTCCACTTT. It is translated as CASSFTGRNSPLHF.

V and J are TRBV9 and TRBJ2-7; TRBD2 is a possible D gene (6 bases). The CDR3 spans 15 residues. V dropped 0 bases and J dropped 6 bases, with 16 bases sitting between them. The V gene's germline CDR1 is SGDLS and CDR2 YYNGEE. The DNA of the CDR3 is TGTGCCAGCAGCGTAGGTGGGGGAGGCATGTCCGAGCAGTACTTC. Residues: CASSVGGGGMSEQYF.

This clone was seen only a few times. This chain uses TRBV28 with TRBJ1-1; D ambiguous. The V end was cut by 2 bases, the J end by 5 bases, with 9 bases between. Per the germline V gene, CDR1 is MDHEN and CDR2 is SYDVKM. The CDR3 sequence is 13 residues long. The CDR3 sequence: CASSLIEVTEAFF. The CDR3 coding sequence is TGTGCCAGCAGTTTAATAGAGGTTACTGAAGCTTTCTTT.

This clone was seen just once. The chain has TRBV9 and TRBJ2-1; 8 nucleotides line up with TRBD1. Germline values: CDR1 SGDLS, CDR2 YYNGEE. The CDR3 loop spans 15 amino acids. J gave up 4 bases and V 2 bases, and 5 bases lay outside the gene matches. DNA of the CDR3: TGTGCCAGCAGCGTCGGGACAGGACCTTACAATGAGCAGTTCTTC. Translated, it gives CASSVGTGPYNEQFF.

The chain carries TRBV12-2 and TRBJ1-1. TRBV12-2 is listed as a pseudogene. The CDR3 runs 19 residues. CDR3 residues: CASRLDLFLWGQGGTEAFF. In nucleotides, the CDR3 is TGTGCAAGTCGCTTAGATTTATTCCTCTGGGGGCAGGGAGGAACTGAAGCTTTCTTT.

This chain connects TRBV4-1 to TRBJ2-1; 11 bases align to TRBD2. Germline CDR1 reads MGHRA; CDR2 reads YSYEKL. The CDR3 is made up of 15 amino acids. V trimming: 7 bases; J trimming: 6 bases; junction bases outside the gene matches: 8. The CDR3 DNA sequence: TGCGCCAGCAACGATGGGACTAGCGGCTCCAATGAGCAGTTCTTC. It encodes CASNDGTSGSNEQFF.

This chain connects TRBV2 to TRBJ1-1; TRBD1 aligns across 9 bases. Trimming cost V 7 bases and J 6 bases; bases outside gene matches: 3. There are 12 residues in the CDR3. Germline CDR1 SNHLY, CDR2 FYNNEI. The CDR3 bases are TGTGCCAGCAAAGGGACAGGGTCTGAAGCTTTCTTT. Translation gives CASKGTGSEAFF.

The genes are TRBV6-1 and TRBJ1-5, with D unresolved. V was trimmed by 0 bases and J by 5 bases, leaving 14 bases between them. CDR3 size: 16 residues. Germline loops: CDR1 MNHNS, CDR2 SASEGT. This CDR3 is CASSEAVRLQYQPQHF. The CDR3 DNA follows: TGTGCCAGCAGTGAAGCGGTCCGGCTTCAGTATCAGCCCCAGCATTTT.